The clone carrying this TCR beta chain was seen a few times. The CDR3 loop spans 14 amino acids. The V gene's germline CDR1 is LGHDT and CDR2 YNNKEL (reference sequence). The V end lost 4 bases, the J end lost 3 bases, and 7 bases lay between the germline ends. Original data processing: Amplification of reference gene primers provided the estimated nucleated cell counts. This table comes from immunoSEQ multiplex PCR, and its TCRdb copy is limited to in-frame clones, with some not included. Clone size and the V and J calls come from that table; the DNA yielded D and trimming. The profile shows around 76,000 clones, more than 80% of them singletons. This record comes from a study of blood T cell repertoires in COVID-19. Overall study: The study drew acute and convalescent COVID-19 samples from the United States, Italy and Spain.

V is TRBV3-1 (or the pseudogene TRBV3-2) and J is TRBJ1-6; D uncertain. The source material was peripheral blood. This TCR derives from an elderly man with acute or convalescent COVID-19. CDR3 residues: CASSPASYNSPLHF. CDR3 bases: TGTGCCAGCAGCCCTGCTAGCTATAATTCACCCCTCCACTTT.